This T cell receptor (beta chain) was identified in a study of cytomegalovirus exposure and HLA in healthy donors. Amplification used 60 Vbeta primers and 13 Jbeta primers. The repertoire was sequenced with immunoSEQ multiplex PCR; TCRdb's copy has only in-frame clones and lacks some. Among 100,000 to 150,000 clones listed, over 75% were seen once. Study-level findings and limits: In vitro work confirmed that three CMV-associated chains recognize CMV antigens.

With regard to this clone: Its antigen is as yet unknown.

The CDR3 spans 13 residues. V was cut by 0 bases and J by 5 bases, with 8 bases left in between. Per germline, CDR1 SGHDT and CDR2 YYEEEE. The genes are TRBV5-6 and TRBJ2-5; weak D call: TRBD2 (5 bases). The clonotype was recovered from a middle-aged woman in good health and CMV-seropositive. The material sequenced was PBMCs. The CDR3: CASSLGGFETQYF. In DNA, the CDR3 is TGTGCCAGCAGCTTGGGAGGGTTCGAGACCCAGTACTTC.